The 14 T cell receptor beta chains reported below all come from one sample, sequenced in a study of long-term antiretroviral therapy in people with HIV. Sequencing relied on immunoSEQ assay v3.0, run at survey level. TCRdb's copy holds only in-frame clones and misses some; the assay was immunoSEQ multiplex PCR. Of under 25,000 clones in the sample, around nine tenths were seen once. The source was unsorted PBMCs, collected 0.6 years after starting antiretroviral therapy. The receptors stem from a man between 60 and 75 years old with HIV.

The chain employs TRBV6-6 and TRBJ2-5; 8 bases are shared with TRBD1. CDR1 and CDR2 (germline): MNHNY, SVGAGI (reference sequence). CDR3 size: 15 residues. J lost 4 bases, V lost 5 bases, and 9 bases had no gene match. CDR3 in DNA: TGTGCCAGCAGTGCCCAGGGGGCGCATTCAGAGACCCAGTACTTC. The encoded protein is CASSAQGAHSETQYF.

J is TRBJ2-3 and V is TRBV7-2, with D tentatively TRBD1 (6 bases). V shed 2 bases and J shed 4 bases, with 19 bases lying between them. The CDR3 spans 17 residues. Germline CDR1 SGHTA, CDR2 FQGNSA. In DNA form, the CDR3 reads TGTGCCAGCAGCTTATTTAGGGGGAGAGGGTACGCAGATACGCAGTATTTT. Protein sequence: CASSLFRGRGYADTQYF.

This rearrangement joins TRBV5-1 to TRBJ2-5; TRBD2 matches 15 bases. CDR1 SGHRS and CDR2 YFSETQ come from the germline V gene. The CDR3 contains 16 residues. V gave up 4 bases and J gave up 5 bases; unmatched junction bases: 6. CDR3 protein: CASSLGLAGGAETQYF. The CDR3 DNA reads TGCGCCAGCAGCCTGGGACTAGCGGGAGGAGCGGAGACCCAGTACTTC.

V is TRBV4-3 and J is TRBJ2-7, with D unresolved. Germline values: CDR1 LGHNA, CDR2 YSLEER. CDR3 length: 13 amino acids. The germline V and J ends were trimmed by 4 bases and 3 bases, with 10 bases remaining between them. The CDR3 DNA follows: TGCGCCAGCAGCCTCCGGGCAGGCTACGAGCAGTACTTC. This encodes CASSLRAGYEQYF.

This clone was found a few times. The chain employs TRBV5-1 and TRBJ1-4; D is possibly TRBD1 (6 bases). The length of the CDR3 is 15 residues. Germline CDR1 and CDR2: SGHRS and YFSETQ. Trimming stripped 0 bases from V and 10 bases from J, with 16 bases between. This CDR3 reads CASSLVGQGPGKLFF. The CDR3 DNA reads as TGCGCCAGCAGCTTGGTGGGACAAGGGCCTGGAAAACTGTTTTTT.

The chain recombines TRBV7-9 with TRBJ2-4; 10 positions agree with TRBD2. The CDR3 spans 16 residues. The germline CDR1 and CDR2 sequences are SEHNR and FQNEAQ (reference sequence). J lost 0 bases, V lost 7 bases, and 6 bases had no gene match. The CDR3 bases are TGTGCCAGCAAAGGAGAGCGGGGGGGAGCCAAAAACATTCAGTACTTC. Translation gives CASKGERGGAKNIQYF.

Written as DNA, the CDR3 is TGCAGCGCCGAGCCTGCTTACACCTTC. Protein sequence: CSAEPAYTF. The J gene is TRBJ1-2, the V gene TRBV29-1; unclear D gene. The V gene lost 7 bases and the J gene lost 11 bases, with 11 bases spanning the gap. Germline CDR1 is SQVTM and CDR2 is ANQGSEA. There are 9 residues in the CDR3.

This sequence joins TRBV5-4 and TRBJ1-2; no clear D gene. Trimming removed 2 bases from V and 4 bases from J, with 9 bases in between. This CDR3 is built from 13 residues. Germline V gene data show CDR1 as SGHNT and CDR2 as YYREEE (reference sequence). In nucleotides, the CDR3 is TGTGCCAGCAGCTTTGCAAGCAGCTATGGCTACACCTTC. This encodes CASSFASSYGYTF. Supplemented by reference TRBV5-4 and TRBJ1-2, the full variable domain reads ETGVTQSPTHLIKTRGQQVTLRCSSQSGHNTVSWYQQALGQGPQFIFQYYREEENGRGNFPPRFSGLQFPNYSSELNVNALELDDSALYLCASSFASSYGYTFGSGTRLTVV.

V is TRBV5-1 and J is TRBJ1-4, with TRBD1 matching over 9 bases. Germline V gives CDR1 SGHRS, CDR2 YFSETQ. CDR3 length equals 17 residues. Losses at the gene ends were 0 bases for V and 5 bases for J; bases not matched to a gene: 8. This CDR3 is CASSLGLSGTGNEKLFF. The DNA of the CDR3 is TGCGCCAGCAGCTTGGGGCTTTCCGGGACAGGGAATGAAAAACTGTTTTTT. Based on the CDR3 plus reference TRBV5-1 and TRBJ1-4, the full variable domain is KAGVTQTPRYLIKTRGQQVTLSCSPISGHRSVSWYQQTPGQGLQFLFEYFSETQRNKGNFPGRFSGRQFSNSRSEMNVSTLELGDSALYLCASSLGLSGTGNEKLFFGSGTQLSVL.

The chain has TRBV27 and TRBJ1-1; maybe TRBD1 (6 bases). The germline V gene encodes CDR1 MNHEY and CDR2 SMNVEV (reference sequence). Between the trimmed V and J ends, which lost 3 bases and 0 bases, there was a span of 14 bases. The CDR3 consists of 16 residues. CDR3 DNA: TGTGCCAGCAGTTTCATCACAGGGTTCATGAACACTGAAGCTTTCTTT. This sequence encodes CASSFITGFMNTEAFF.

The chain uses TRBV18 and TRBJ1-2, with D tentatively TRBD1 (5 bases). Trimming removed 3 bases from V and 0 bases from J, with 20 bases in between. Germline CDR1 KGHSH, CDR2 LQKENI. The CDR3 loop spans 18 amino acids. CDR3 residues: CASSPTRGHQPSNYGYTF. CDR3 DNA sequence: TGTGCCAGCTCACCGACAAGGGGCCACCAACCTTCTAACTATGGCTACACCTTC.

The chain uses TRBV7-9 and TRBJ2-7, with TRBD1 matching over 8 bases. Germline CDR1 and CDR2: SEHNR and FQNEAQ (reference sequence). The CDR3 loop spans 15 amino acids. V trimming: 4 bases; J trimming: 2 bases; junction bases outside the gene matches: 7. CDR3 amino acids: CASSSQGAQPYEQYF. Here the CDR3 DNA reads TGTGCCAGCAGCTCCCAGGGGGCGCAGCCCTACGAGCAGTACTTC.

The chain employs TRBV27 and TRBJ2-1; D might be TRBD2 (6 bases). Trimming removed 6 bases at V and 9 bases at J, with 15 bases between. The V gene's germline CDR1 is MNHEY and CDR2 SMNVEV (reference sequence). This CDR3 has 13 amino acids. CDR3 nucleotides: TGTGCCAGCAGCCCCCGATTGGGGGGTGAGCAGTTCTTC. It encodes CASSPRLGGEQFF.

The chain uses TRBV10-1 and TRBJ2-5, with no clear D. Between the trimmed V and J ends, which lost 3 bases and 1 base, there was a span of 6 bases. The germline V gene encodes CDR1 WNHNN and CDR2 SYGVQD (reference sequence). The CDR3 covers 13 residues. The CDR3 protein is CASSEGFQETQYF. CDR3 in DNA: TGCGCCAGCAGTGAAGGGTTCCAAGAGACCCAGTACTTC.